Following are 30 T cell receptor beta chains from one sample sequenced in a study of blood T cell repertoires in COVID-19. Libraries were prepared by immunoSEQ multiplex PCR; TCRdb keeps only in-frame clonotypes and omits some of them. The sample records 280,000 or so clones, approximately 85% being singletons. The material sequenced was PBMCs or T cells enriched from blood (not recorded which). The receptors here all came from a man younger than 45 who had recovered from COVID-19.

The chain joins TRBV7-6 to TRBJ2-2; 8 nucleotides align to TRBD1. The CDR3 sequence is 17 residues long. Trimming at V came to 1 base and at J to 4 bases, leaving 8 bases not matched to a gene. Germline V lookup: CDR1 SGHVS, CDR2 FNYEAQ. As DNA, the CDR3 is TGTGCCAGCAGCTTAGAGGCGCCGGGACAGGCCACCGGGGAGCTGTTTTTT. It encodes CASSLEAPGQATGELFF.

The V gene is TRBV10-1, the J gene TRBJ1-4; no clear D gene. Germline CDR1 and CDR2: WNHNN and SYGVQD (reference sequence). V lost 8 bases and J 0 bases, leaving 13 bases between the germline ends. This CDR3 is built from 15 residues. CDR3 bases: TGCGCCAGCCCCGGGGAACACACAACTAATGAAAAACTGTTTTTT. Translation gives CASPGEHTTNEKLFF.

A remark on this clone: This sample includes further DNA sequences coding for the same CDR3. CDR3 DNA: TGCGCCAGCAGCCCCGGACAGGGTCGAACTGAAGCTTTCTTT. It specifies CASSPGQGRTEAFF. The chain joins TRBV5-1 to TRBJ1-1, with 8 nucleotides matching TRBD1. Trimming removed 4 bases from V and 5 bases from J; junction bases left unmatched: 7. Germline CDR1 and CDR2: SGHRS and YFSETQ. The CDR3 totals 14 residues. The variable domain in full, completed from reference TRBV5-1 and TRBJ1-1, reads KAGVTQTPRYLIKTRGQQVTLSCSPISGHRSVSWYQQTPGQGLQFLFEYFSETQRNKGNFPGRFSGRQFSNSRSEMNVSTLELGDSALYLCASSPGQGRTEAFFGQGTRLTVV.

This chain links TRBV25-1 with TRBJ2-1, with a weak D call TRBD2 (5 bases). This CDR3 spans 17 amino acids. Germline lookup yields CDR1 MGHDK and CDR2 SYGVNS. Trimming took off 3 bases at V and 1 base at J, with 16 bases between the two ends. The CDR3 here is CASSDAPGEGSYNEQFF. The CDR3 nucleotides are TGTGCCAGCAGTGACGCCCCAGGCGAGGGATCCTACAATGAGCAGTTCTTC.

This sequence joins TRBV5-6 and TRBJ2-3; 9 bases are a match to TRBD2. The germline V gene encodes CDR1 SGHDT and CDR2 YYEEEE. Trimming took 2 bases from V and 0 from J; bases not matched to a gene: 1. The CDR3 is 15 amino acids. Here the CDR3 reads CASSFSGGSTDTQYF. CDR3 in DNA: TGTGCCAGCAGCTTTAGCGGGGGTAGCACAGATACGCAGTATTTT.

The rearrangement links TRBV21-1 to TRBJ1-1; no check of the table's D call, TRBD1, against the DNA was made. TRBV21-1 is noted as a pseudogene. The CDR3 loop spans 17 amino acids. CDR3 sequence: CASSKSTQFLTDTEAFF. CDR3 DNA: TGTGCCAGCAGCAAAAGTACCCAGTTTTTGACAGACACTGAAGCTTTCTTT.

Only one count was recorded for this clone. The gene calls are TRBV30 and TRBJ1-2; D is uncertain. With 3 bases removed from V and 0 bases from J, the gap between germline ends came to 8 bases. There are 13 residues in the CDR3. Germline values: CDR1 GTSNPN, CDR2 SVGIG (reference sequence). The CDR3 DNA reads TGTGCCTGGAGCCTAGGTTCTAACTATGGCTACACCTTC. It translates to CAWSLGSNYGYTF.

V and J are TRBV6-5 and TRBJ1-1; D unclear. Germline CDR1 MNHEY, CDR2 SVGAGI. This CDR3 spans 11 amino acids. V was shortened by 5 bases and J by 1 base, with 2 bases between the two germline ends. This CDR3 is CASSRNTEAFF. The CDR3 DNA follows: TGTGCCAGCAGTCGGAACACTGAAGCTTTCTTT.

This rearrangement joins TRBV2 to TRBJ2-7; maybe TRBD2 (6 bases). In germline, CDR1 is SNHLY, CDR2 FYNNEI. This CDR3 has 16 residues. The V end was cut by 0 bases, the J end by 0 bases, with 12 bases between. This CDR3 is CASSEAPGLTSYEQYF. The CDR3 DNA reads TGTGCCAGCAGTGAAGCTCCGGGACTCACCTCCTACGAGCAGTACTTC. Supplemented by reference TRBV2 and TRBJ2-7, the full variable domain reads EPEVTQTPSHQVTQMGQEVILRCVPISNHLYFYWYRQILGQKVEFLVSFYNNEISEKSEIFDDQFSVERPDGSNFTLKIRSTKLEDSAMYFCASSEAPGLTSYEQYFGPGTRLTVT.

This clone was detected many times. This chain connects TRBV12-5 to TRBJ2-1; D not certain. CDR1 LGHNT and CDR2 FRNRAP come from the germline V gene. This CDR3 has 12 amino acids. Between the trimmed V and J ends, which lost 6 bases and 7 bases, there was a span of 10 bases. The CDR3 DNA sequence: TGTGCTAGTGGCCCCGTCTTAAATGAGCAGTTCTTC. It codes for CASGPVLNEQFF.

The gene calls are TRBV5-1 and TRBJ1-6; TRBD1 matches at 8 bases. The CDR3 loop spans 16 amino acids. Trimming took 0 bases from V and 9 from J; bases not matched to a gene: 8. Germline V gene sequence: CDR1 SGHRS, CDR2 YFSETQ. CDR3: CASSLGVDRVSSPLHF. CDR3 nucleotide sequence: TGCGCCAGCAGCTTGGGGGTGGACAGGGTGAGTTCACCCCTCCACTTT.

Here the CDR3 reads CASRPTPLGYTF. The DNA for the CDR3 is TGTGCCAGCAGACCCACACCCCTTGGCTACACCTTC. The V call is TRBV7-2, the J call TRBJ1-2; D call uncertain. Trimming stripped 6 bases from V and 7 bases from J, with 12 bases between. Per germline, CDR1 SGHTA and CDR2 FQGNSA. The CDR3 spans 12 residues. The full variable domain, with the rest looked up from reference TRBV7-2 and TRBJ1-2, is GAGVSQSPSNKVTEKGKDVELRCDPISGHTALYWYRQSLGQGLEFLIYFQGNSAPDKSGLPSDRFSAERTGGSVSTLTIQRTQQEDSAVYLCASRPTPLGYTFGSGTRLTVV.

The chain has TRBV10-3 and TRBJ2-6; D gene uncertain. Germline V gives CDR1 ENHRY, CDR2 SYGVKD. The CDR3 has 14 residues. V lost 5 bases to trimming and J lost 0 bases, with 5 bases between them. CDR3 DNA sequence: TGTGCCATCAGTAGCATCTCTGGGGCCAACGTCCTGACTTTC. It codes for CAISSISGANVLTF.

The V gene is TRBV13, the J gene TRBJ1-2, with a possible D match to TRBD1 (6 bases). The V and J ends lost 5 bases and 5 bases respectively, with 9 bases between them. There are 12 residues in the CDR3. Germline V lookup: CDR1 PRHDT, CDR2 FYEKMQ (reference sequence). The CDR3 DNA is TGTGCCAGCAGCCTCACAGGGTATGGCTACACCTTC. Translated, it gives CASSLTGYGYTF.

The chain links TRBV5-5 to TRBJ1-6; TRBD1 matches at 9 bases. The CDR3 length is 15 residues. V gave up 3 bases and J gave up 11 bases; unmatched junction bases: 9. Germline lookup yields CDR1 SGHKS and CDR2 YYEKEE (reference sequence). CDR3 protein: CASSSTGGPRTPLHF. For the CDR3, the DNA is TGTGCCAGCAGCTCCACAGGGGGCCCGAGGACACCCCTCCACTTT.

The rearrangement joins TRBV19 to TRBJ2-2; perhaps TRBD1 as D (6 bases). Germline lookup yields CDR1 LNHDA and CDR2 SQIVND (reference sequence). This CDR3 contains 15 residues. The germline V and J ends were trimmed by 6 bases and 1 base, with 12 bases remaining between them. The CDR3: CASRTGTKNTGELFF. The DNA for the CDR3 is TGTGCCAGTAGAACCGGGACAAAGAACACCGGGGAGCTGTTTTTT.

This clone was found a few times. The chain joins TRBV7-6 to TRBJ2-7; 11 bases match TRBD1. Germline V CDR1 and CDR2: SGHVS, FNYEAQ. The J segment lost 9 bases and the V segment lost 6 bases, leaving 13 bases of the junction unmatched. The CDR3 is 15 residues long. CDR3: CASSLQAGQGAWQYF. CDR3 DNA sequence: TGTGCCAGCAGTTTGCAAGCCGGACAGGGGGCCTGGCAGTACTTC.

V and J are TRBV20-1 and TRBJ2-1; 7 nucleotides line up with TRBD2. In germline, CDR1 is DFQATT, CDR2 SNEGSKA (reference sequence). The CDR3 consists of 15 residues. Germline trimming cut 3 bases from V and 5 bases from J; bases unmatched to any gene: 10. The CDR3 loop reads CSASDRDYYNNEQFF. The CDR3 DNA reads TGCAGTGCTAGTGACCGGGACTACTATAACAATGAGCAGTTCTTC.

The chain links TRBV9 to TRBJ1-2; 7 bases are a match to TRBD1. Trimming took 4 bases from V and 4 from J; bases not matched to a gene: 10. The CDR3 is 15 residues long. Germline CDR1 and CDR2: SGDLS and YYNGEE. The CDR3, as DNA: TGTGCCAGCAGCCCAACAGGGGCGAAGGGCTATGGCTACACCTTC. Its translation is CASSPTGAKGYGYTF.

V and J are TRBV11-2 and TRBJ1-1; TRBD1 agrees at 7 bases. The CDR3 spans 15 residues. J gave up 4 bases and V 2 bases, and 7 bases lay outside the gene matches. Germline lookup yields CDR1 SGHAT and CDR2 FQNNGV. The chain's CDR3 is CASSLQAGGFTEAFF. In DNA form, the CDR3 reads TGTGCCAGCAGCTTACAGGCAGGGGGTTTCACTGAAGCTTTCTTT.

The chain recombines TRBV6-4 with TRBJ2-2; D might be TRBD1 (6 bases). V was cut by 6 bases and J by 4 bases, with 9 bases left in between. The CDR3 is made up of 13 amino acids. Germline V gene sequence: CDR1 MRHNA, CDR2 SNTAGT. The CDR3 DNA follows: TGTGCCAGCAGCCAGGGGTCCACCGGGGAGCTGTTTTTT. Its translation is CASSQGSTGELFF.

V gene TRBV7-2 combines with J gene TRBJ1-5; 7 nucleotides match TRBD1. V shed 4 bases and J 4 bases; nucleotides not matched to a gene: 4. The germline V gene has CDR1 SGHTA and CDR2 FQGNSA. The CDR3 length is 14 residues. The CDR3 reads CASSYRQGNQPQHF. The CDR3 bases are TGTGCCAGCAGCTACCGACAGGGAAATCAGCCCCAGCATTTT.

The J gene is TRBJ1-2, the V gene TRBV5-4, with a tentative D call TRBD1 (6 bases). Looked up from germline, CDR1 is SGHNT and CDR2 is YYREEE (reference sequence). This CDR3 has 12 amino acids. The V gene lost 1 base and the J gene lost 6 bases, with 7 bases spanning the gap. CDR3 in amino acids: CASSLSGDGYTF. The CDR3 DNA reads TGTGCCAGCAGCTTGTCAGGGGATGGCTACACCTTC.

This clone was detected once. V gene TRBV27 combines with J gene TRBJ2-7; D is possibly TRBD1 (9 bases). Per the germline V gene, CDR1 is MNHEY and CDR2 is SMNVEV (reference sequence). This CDR3 has 15 residues. V lost 6 bases and J lost 4, with 19 bases in between. CDR3 sequence reads: CASSGGGQGFYEQYF. CDR3 bases: TGTGCCAGCAGCGGGGGGGGACAGGGATTTTACGAGCAGTACTTC.

CDR3 region: CASSTGLAGNEQFF. CDR3 bases: TGTGCCAGCAGTACGGGACTAGCTGGTAATGAGCAGTTCTTC. The gene calls are TRBV6-4 and TRBJ2-1; 9 bases are a match to TRBD2. Germline V gives CDR1 MRHNA, CDR2 SNTAGT. CDR3 length: 14 amino acids. Trimming cost V 5 bases and J 7 bases; bases outside gene matches: 6.

The chain combines TRBV7-4 with TRBJ1-3, with 7 bases lining up with TRBD1. Trimming cost V 5 bases and J 2 bases; bases outside gene matches: 15. The CDR3 extends over 18 amino acids. The germline V gene has CDR1 SGHVT and CDR2 SQSDAQ. DNA for the CDR3: TGTGCCAGCAGCACAAAGAGGCCGAGGGGGCAAGCTGGAAACACCATATATTTT. It translates to CASSTKRPRGQAGNTIYF.

CDR3 loop: CASSRLGGEKQYF. The CDR3 region has the DNA TGTGCCAGCAGCCGACTGGGGGGGGAAAAGCAGTACTTC. This chain uses TRBV6-5 with TRBJ2-7; 7 bases are a match to TRBD2. Per germline, CDR1 MNHEY and CDR2 SVGAGI. CDR3 size: 13 residues. V was clipped by 6 bases and J by 8 bases; unmatched bases: 10.

This rearrangement joins TRBV28 to TRBJ2-2; 8 nucleotides line up with TRBD1. V lost 7 bases and J lost 3; bases outside the gene matches: 7. The CDR3 totals 15 residues. The germline V gene encodes CDR1 MDHEN and CDR2 SYDVKM. The CDR3 coding sequence is TGTGCCAGCACCCCGTCAGGGGGCGACACCGGGGAGCTGTTTTTT. As protein: CASTPSGGDTGELFF.

The chain recombines TRBV7-6 with TRBJ2-7, with TRBD1 matching over 10 bases. The CDR3 totals 15 residues. Germline lookup yields CDR1 SGHVS and CDR2 FNYEAQ. V shed 6 bases and J 6 bases; nucleotides not matched to a gene: 11. The CDR3 loop reads CASSEPGQGNGEQYF. The CDR3 DNA follows: TGTGCCAGCAGTGAACCGGGACAGGGGAATGGCGAGCAGTACTTC.

The chain combines TRBV3-1 (or the pseudogene TRBV3-2) with TRBJ2-1, with 10 nucleotides matching TRBD2. This CDR3 has 17 residues. Germline V CDR1 and CDR2: LGHDT, YNNKEL (reference sequence). The V segment lost 2 bases and the J segment 5 bases; nucleotides outside the gene matches: 9. CDR3 coding DNA: TGTGCCAGCAGCCAAACAGGACTAGCGGCCCTCCACAATGAGCAGTTCTTC. It translates to CASSQTGLAALHNEQFF.